This T cell receptor (beta chain) was profiled in a study of T cells in Graves' hyperthyroidism and ophthalmopathy. Using RNA transcripts as the source, TCR beta CDR3 regions were amplified. The HTBI primer set was used in a first-round RT-PCR of the TCR CDR3. TCRdb recomputed calls from the multiplex PCR reads with MiXCR, one row per CDR3 protein. The data show roughly 710,000 distinct CDR3 sequences, with approximately 40% seen just once and around 30% held by the top ten. Across 18 months, stable Graves' hyperthyroidism was marked by no progression to ophthalmopathy. Any patient presenting with uncontrolled infection, other autoimmune disease, pregnancy or lactation was left out. There are 14 residues in the CDR3. In germline, CDR1 is SGHAT, CDR2 FQNNGV. V lost 1 base and J 3 bases, leaving 7 bases between the germline ends. Study-wide points: Ophthalmopathy was model-predicted a median about 6.7 months pre-onset.

Comment on this clonotype: What it binds is unknown.

The sequencing sample was made of blood. The rearrangement joins TRBV11-2 to TRBJ1-3, with D unresolved. The receptor comes from a woman in her thirties or forties with Graves' hyperthyroidism. This CDR3 reads CASSLVPGGNTIYF. For the CDR3, the DNA is TGTGCCAGCAGCTTAGTCCCGGGTGGAAACACCATATATTTT.